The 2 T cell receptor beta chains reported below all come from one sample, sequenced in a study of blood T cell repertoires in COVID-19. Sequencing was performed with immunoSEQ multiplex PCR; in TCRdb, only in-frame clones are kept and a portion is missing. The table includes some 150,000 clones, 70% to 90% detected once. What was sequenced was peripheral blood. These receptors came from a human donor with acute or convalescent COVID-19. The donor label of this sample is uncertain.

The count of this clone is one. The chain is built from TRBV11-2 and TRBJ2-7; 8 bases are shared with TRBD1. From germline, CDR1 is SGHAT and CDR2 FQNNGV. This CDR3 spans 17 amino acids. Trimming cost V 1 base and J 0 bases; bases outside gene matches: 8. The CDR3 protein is CASSLGLQGASSYEQYF. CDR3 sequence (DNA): TGTGCCAGCAGCTTAGGTCTCCAGGGGGCAAGCTCCTACGAGCAGTACTTC.

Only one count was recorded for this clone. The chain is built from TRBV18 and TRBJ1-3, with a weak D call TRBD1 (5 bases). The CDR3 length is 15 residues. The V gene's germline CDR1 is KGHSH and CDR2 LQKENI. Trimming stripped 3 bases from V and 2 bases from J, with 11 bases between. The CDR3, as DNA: TGTGCCAGCTCACCCCAGGGTAATACTGGAAACACCATATATTTT. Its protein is CASSPQGNTGNTIYF.